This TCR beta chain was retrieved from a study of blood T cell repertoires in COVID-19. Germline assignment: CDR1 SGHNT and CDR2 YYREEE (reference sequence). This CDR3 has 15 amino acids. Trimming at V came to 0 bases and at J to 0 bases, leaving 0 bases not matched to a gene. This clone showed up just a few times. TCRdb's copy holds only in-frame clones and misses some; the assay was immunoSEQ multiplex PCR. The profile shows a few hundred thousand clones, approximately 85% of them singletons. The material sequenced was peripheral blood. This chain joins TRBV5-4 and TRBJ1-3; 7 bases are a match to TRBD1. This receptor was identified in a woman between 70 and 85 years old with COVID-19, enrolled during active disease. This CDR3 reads CASSLAGGSGNTIYF. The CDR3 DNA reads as TGTGCCAGCAGCTTGGCAGGGGGCTCTGGAAACACCATATATTTT.